This T cell receptor beta chain was retrieved from a study of blood T cell repertoires in COVID-19. Overall study context: There were acute and convalescent COVID-19 samples, and they came from the United States, Italy and Spain.

The germline V gene encodes CDR1 SGHRS and CDR2 YFSETQ. V shed 4 bases and J 7 bases; nucleotides not matched to a gene: 10. This CDR3 is built from 16 residues. Authors' analysis steps: Counts of nucleated cells, estimated from reference gene primer amplification, were obtained. The protocol was immunoSEQ multiplex PCR, while the TCRdb copy is restricted to in-frame clones and leaves out a portion. V and J calls plus clone size are reproduced from that table; the DNA served to infer D and trimming. The sample holds some 200,000 clones; roughly 89% are singletons and the top ten take about 0.95%. A few counts support this clone.

Sample: peripheral blood. V usage is TRBV5-1 and J usage is TRBJ1-6; TRBD1 matches 8 bases. This TCR was recovered from a woman aged 18-29 years who had recovered from COVID-19. This CDR3 is CASSAHWGQENSPLHF. CDR3 sequence (DNA): TGCGCCAGCAGCGCCCATTGGGGACAGGAAAATTCACCCCTCCACTTT.